The 2 T cell receptor beta chains listed next were all sequenced from one sample in a study of cytomegalovirus exposure and HLA in healthy donors (dated by TCRdb to 2016 to 2017). Libraries were made using the immunoSEQ multiplex PCR assay. For the multiplex PCR, a mixture combining 60 forward primers for TCR Vbeta segments and 13 reverse primers for TCR Jbeta segments was used. Not all clones reach the TCRdb copy of this immuneACCESS table, which keeps in-frame sequences only. Checked studies attribute under half of the gap to unresolved V genes and leave the rest unexplained. The sample table contains around 150,000 clones; only one count was recorded for about three quarters of them. In total, the top ten clones hold about 1.7% of the sample. Sequencing input: PBMCs. Every receptor here comes from a woman in her 30s in good health and CMV-seronegative.

This clone was seen a few times. The V gene is TRBV5-1, the J gene TRBJ1-2, with D unresolved. V shed 2 bases and J shed 1 base, with 6 bases lying between them. Germline V CDR1 and CDR2: SGHRS, YFSETQ. The CDR3 runs 13 residues. The CDR3 here is CASSLGGNYGYTF. CDR3 in DNA: TGCGCCAGCAGCTTAGGCGGTAACTATGGCTACACCTTC.

The chain employs TRBV5-1 and TRBJ1-5; D remains unclear. Trimming cost V 2 bases and J 0 bases, with 9 bases left between them. In germline, CDR1 is SGHRS, CDR2 YFSETQ. This CDR3 has 15 amino acids. The CDR3 is CASSLQLYSNQPQHF. The CDR3 DNA reads TGCGCCAGCAGCTTACAGTTATATAGCAATCAGCCCCAGCATTTT.